This T cell receptor (beta chain) was retrieved from a study of blood T cells in healthy people across ages. Sample-barcoded 5' priming and a J-beta primer mix drove a second PCR of about 6 to 12 cycles. Template switching added a 12-random-nucleotide identifier to every cDNA molecule. TCRdb used MiXCR to reprocess the 5' RACE reads, holding one entry per CDR3 protein. The data hold 700,000 to 950,000 distinct CDR3 sequences, with roughly 47% observed a single time. There are 15 residues in the CDR3. The germline V gene has CDR1 ENHRY and CDR2 SYGVKD. Notes on this clonotype: This may stem from a read error, because a much larger clone lies one nucleotide away.

Samples each yielded at least 6 micrograms of total RNA. Sequences were obtained from blood. The source of this sequence is a woman between 55 and 75 years old in good health. The chain carries TRBV10-3 and TRBJ2-1, with a weak D call TRBD2 (6 bases). The J call is uncertain, as TRBJ2-7 better fits the DNA end. The DNA of the CDR3 is TGTGCCATCAGCCCCGGGGAGGACTCCTACAATGAGCAGTACTTC. This gives the protein CAISPGEDSYNEQYF.